Below, 10 T cell receptor beta chains from the same sample are listed, as sequenced in a study of blood T cells in healthy people across ages. Then a second PCR, running about 6 to 12 cycles, was carried out with a sample-barcoded 5' primer and a J-beta primer mix. One entry per CDR3 protein results from TCRdb running MiXCR on the 5' RACE reads. Altogether 710,000 or so distinct CDR3 sequences are present, approximately 22% being singletons, with the ten largest covering around a fifth. The specimen was blood. Source of these receptors: a man aged 70 or older in good health.

This sequence joins TRBV5-1 and TRBJ1-4; D uncertain. The germline CDR1 and CDR2 sequences are SGHRS and YFSETQ. The V gene lost 3 bases and the J gene lost 7 bases, with 13 bases spanning the gap. The CDR3 is 14 residues long. CDR3 DNA sequence: TGCGCCAGCAGCTCAGCCGGGGAGTTTGAAAAACTGTTTTTT. It specifies CASSSAGEFEKLFF.

This clonotype was detected only a few times. This chain links TRBV14 with TRBJ2-3; the match to TRBD2 covers 8 bases. Germline-derived CDR1 and CDR2 are SGHDN and FVKESK. Losses at the gene ends were 3 bases for V and 3 bases for J; bases not matched to a gene: 2. The CDR3 totals 14 residues. The chain's CDR3 is CASSQRGVTDTQYF. The CDR3 bases are TGTGCCAGCAGCCAGCGGGGGGTAACAGATACGCAGTATTTT.

There are a few counts of this clonotype. This chain connects TRBV12-3 or TRBV12-4 to TRBJ2-1; 7 nucleotides agree with TRBD1. This CDR3 is 13 amino acids long. J gave up 7 bases and V 7 bases, and 7 bases lay outside the gene matches. The chain's CDR3 is CASTPGGKNEQFF. CDR3 in DNA: TGTGCCAGCACTCCAGGGGGAAAGAATGAGCAGTTCTTC.

CDR3 sequence: CASSFPGLAGGNEQFF. DNA for the CDR3: TGTGCCAGCAGCTTTCCGGGACTAGCGGGAGGAAATGAGCAGTTCTTC. The rearrangement uses TRBV7-9 and TRBJ2-1; 15 bases are shared with TRBD2. Germline CDR1 reads SEHNR; CDR2 reads FQNEAQ (reference sequence). CDR3 length: 16 residues. Trimming took 3 bases from V and 7 from J; bases not matched to a gene: 4.

This clonotype has only a few counts. Here the CDR3 reads CASSTTTGHGNTIYF. The DNA for the CDR3 is TGCGCCAGCAGCACAACGACAGGGCATGGAAACACCATATATTTT. V and J are TRBV5-1 and TRBJ1-3; 7 positions agree with TRBD1. CDR1 and CDR2 from the germline V gene are SGHRS and YFSETQ. The CDR3 loop spans 15 amino acids. After removal of 4 bases from V and 3 bases from J, the junction contained 7 bases not matched to a gene.

This clonotype appeared a few times. V is TRBV14 and J is TRBJ1-2; TRBD1 might be the D (5 bases). This CDR3 region has 13 residues. The V and J ends lost 1 base and 8 bases respectively, with 11 bases between them. Germline V lookup: CDR1 SGHDN, CDR2 FVKESK. The CDR3 sequence: CASSQVRGLGYTF. The CDR3 DNA reads as TGTGCCAGCAGCCAAGTAAGGGGCCTAGGCTACACCTTC.

V usage is TRBV19 and J usage is TRBJ1-1, with D possibly being TRBD1 (5 bases). Trimming cost V 7 bases and J 1 base, with 13 bases left between them. CDR3 size: 14 residues. CDR1 is LNHDA and CDR2 is SQIVND in the germline V gene (reference sequence). CDR3 sequence reads: CASKPGPPNTEAFF. DNA of the CDR3: TGTGCCAGTAAACCGGGACCGCCGAACACTGAAGCTTTCTTT.

The chain has TRBV3-1 and TRBJ2-4; D might be TRBD1 (5 bases). The CDR3 is 15 amino acids. Germline CDR1 is LGHDT and CDR2 is YNNKEL (reference sequence). Trimming took off 1 base at V and 4 bases at J, with 11 bases between the two ends. The CDR3 DNA follows: TGTGCCAGCAGCCAAGGGACAAGGAAAAAAAACATTCAGTACTTC. Translation: CASSQGTRKKNIQYF.

The CDR3 spells CASSLGTTRGETQYF. The CDR3 region has the DNA TGCGCCAGCAGCTTGGGTACTACCCGGGGTGAGACCCAGTACTTC. The V gene is TRBV5-1, the J gene TRBJ2-5, with a tentative D call TRBD2 (5 bases). The CDR3 covers 15 residues. V lost 0 bases to trimming and J lost 5 bases, with 14 bases between them. Germline CDR1 is SGHRS and CDR2 is YFSETQ.

V and J are TRBV5-1 and TRBJ1-2, with a tentative D call TRBD1 (5 bases). Germline CDR1 reads SGHRS; CDR2 reads YFSETQ. The V and J ends lost 4 bases and 0 bases respectively, with 13 bases between them. The length of the CDR3 is 15 residues. Written as DNA, the CDR3 is TGCGCCAGCAGCATCGACAGAGCATCTAACTATGGCTACACCTTC. Amino acids: CASSIDRASNYGYTF.